A selection of T cell receptor beta chains follows, all from one sample in a study of vaccination and CD4 T cells after COVID-19. TCRdb fed the PCR reads into MiXCR, producing one record per CDR3 protein. This table holds about 36,000 distinct CDR3 sequences, under 45% found once. The sample in question was CD4+ T cells from blood, obtained about 7 months after SARS-CoV-2 vaccination. The source of these receptors is a human donor who had recovered from COVID-19. The conserved cysteine and the conserved F or W are not part of the CDR3 here.

V gene: TRBV6-2/TRBV6-3; J gene: TRBJ2-3; CDR3 protein: ASLSWGEGTDTQY
V gene: TRBV10-3; J gene: TRBJ2-3; CDR3 protein: AISEYKPDTQY
V gene: TRBV19; J gene: TRBJ2-3; CDR3 protein: ASSLGAPPDTQY
V gene: TRBV20-1; J gene: TRBJ1-4; CDR3 protein: SVTSRDREKLF
V gene: TRBV7-9; J gene: TRBJ2-2; CDR3 protein: ASNHQWGPGAGELF
V gene: TRBV19; J gene: TRBJ2-7; CDR3 protein: ASKRYSYEQY
V gene: TRBV19; J gene: TRBJ2-5; CDR3 protein: ASSSGLAGDLETQY
V gene: TRBV2; J gene: TRBJ2-5; CDR3 protein: ASSDSRGPQETQY
V gene: TRBV4-1; J gene: TRBJ1-2; CDR3 protein: ASGGQAHGYT
V gene: TRBV29-1; J gene: TRBJ2-3; CDR3 protein: SVVSGKKADTQY
V gene: TRBV12-3/TRBV12-4; J gene: TRBJ2-7; CDR3 protein: ASSLNDYEQY
V gene: TRBV6-1; J gene: TRBJ2-7; CDR3 protein: ASGRTGGSYEQY
V gene: TRBV21-1; J gene: TRBJ2-5; CDR3 protein: ASIEGAGASTQY
V gene: TRBV7-2; J gene: TRBJ2-2; CDR3 protein: ASSFQGGGGGELF
V gene: TRBV6-1; J gene: TRBJ2-4; CDR3 protein: ASSSLVIAKNIQY
V gene: TRBV10-3; J gene: TRBJ2-5; CDR3 protein: AISEAETSGQETQY
V gene: TRBV20-1; J gene: TRBJ2-7; CDR3 protein: SAILLAGGRNEQY
V gene: TRBV11-2; J gene: TRBJ2-7; CDR3 protein: ASSLVGGALAGGYHEQY
V gene: TRBV6-5; J gene: TRBJ1-3; CDR3 protein: ASSSGTGTGNTIY
V gene: TRBV11-3; J gene: TRBJ2-7; CDR3 protein: ASSLPGQSYEQY
V gene: TRBV20-1; J gene: TRBJ2-5; CDR3 protein: SAPRPGLGETQY
V gene: TRBV20-1; J gene: TRBJ2-5; CDR3 protein: SAQDLWPSGGLRETQY
V gene: TRBV7-6; J gene: TRBJ2-3; CDR3 protein: ASSLEPGQGSDTQY
V gene: TRBV6-4; J gene: TRBJ2-2; CDR3 protein: ASSERETGELF
V gene: TRBV10-3; J gene: TRBJ2-7; CDR3 protein: ATFEVEQY
V gene: TRBV20-1; J gene: TRBJ2-1; CDR3 protein: SARNSNEQF
V gene: TRBV7-9; J gene: TRBJ2-7; CDR3 protein: ASSQLAGGPVFYEQY
V gene: TRBV10-2; J gene: TRBJ2-7; CDR3 protein: ASSERTVAYEQY
V gene: TRBV20-1; J gene: TRBJ1-1; CDR3 protein: SARDLGTRMRNEAF
V gene: TRBV24-1; J gene: TRBJ2-1; CDR3 protein: ATSDHPGLAGGSLRRNEQF